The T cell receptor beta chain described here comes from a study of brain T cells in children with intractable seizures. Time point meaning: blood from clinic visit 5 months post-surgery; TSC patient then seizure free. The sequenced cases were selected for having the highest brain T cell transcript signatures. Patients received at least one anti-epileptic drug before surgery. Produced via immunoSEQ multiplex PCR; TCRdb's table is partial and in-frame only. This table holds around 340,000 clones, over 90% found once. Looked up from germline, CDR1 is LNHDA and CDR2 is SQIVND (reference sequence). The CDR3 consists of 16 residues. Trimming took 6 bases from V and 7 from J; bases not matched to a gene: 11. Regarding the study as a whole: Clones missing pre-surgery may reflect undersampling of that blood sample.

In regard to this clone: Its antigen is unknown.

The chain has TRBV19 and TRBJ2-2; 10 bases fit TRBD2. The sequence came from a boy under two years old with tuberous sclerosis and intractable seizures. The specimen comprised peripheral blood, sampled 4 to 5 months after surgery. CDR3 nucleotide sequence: TGTGCCAGTAGACGGCTAGCGGGAGTTCTGGGCGGGGAGCTGTTTTTT. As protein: CASRRLAGVLGGELFF.